This T cell receptor beta chain was sequenced for a study of blood T cell repertoires in COVID-19. Study in general: Samples of COVID-19 (acute and convalescent) were obtained from the United States, Italy and Spain.

How the authors handled the data: Scientists estimated how many nucleated cells there were by amplifying reference gene primers. Data came from immunoSEQ multiplex PCR; TCRdb stores just in-frame clones and leaves some out. The DNA was the basis for D and trimming; V, J and clone size are from that table. The table includes about 340,000 clones, roughly 89% detected once. Input material: peripheral blood. This TCR was sampled from a woman younger than 30 who had recovered from COVID-19.

The CDR3 DNA reads TGTGCCAGCGTCCGGGGAAGGGTTGAAGCTTTCTTT. It translates to CASVRGRVEAFF. The V and J genes are TRBV6-5 and TRBJ1-1; D gene unclear. Between the trimmed V and J ends, which lost 8 bases and 7 bases, there was a span of 14 bases. Germline CDR1 and CDR2: MNHEY and SVGAGI. The CDR3 loop spans 12 amino acids.